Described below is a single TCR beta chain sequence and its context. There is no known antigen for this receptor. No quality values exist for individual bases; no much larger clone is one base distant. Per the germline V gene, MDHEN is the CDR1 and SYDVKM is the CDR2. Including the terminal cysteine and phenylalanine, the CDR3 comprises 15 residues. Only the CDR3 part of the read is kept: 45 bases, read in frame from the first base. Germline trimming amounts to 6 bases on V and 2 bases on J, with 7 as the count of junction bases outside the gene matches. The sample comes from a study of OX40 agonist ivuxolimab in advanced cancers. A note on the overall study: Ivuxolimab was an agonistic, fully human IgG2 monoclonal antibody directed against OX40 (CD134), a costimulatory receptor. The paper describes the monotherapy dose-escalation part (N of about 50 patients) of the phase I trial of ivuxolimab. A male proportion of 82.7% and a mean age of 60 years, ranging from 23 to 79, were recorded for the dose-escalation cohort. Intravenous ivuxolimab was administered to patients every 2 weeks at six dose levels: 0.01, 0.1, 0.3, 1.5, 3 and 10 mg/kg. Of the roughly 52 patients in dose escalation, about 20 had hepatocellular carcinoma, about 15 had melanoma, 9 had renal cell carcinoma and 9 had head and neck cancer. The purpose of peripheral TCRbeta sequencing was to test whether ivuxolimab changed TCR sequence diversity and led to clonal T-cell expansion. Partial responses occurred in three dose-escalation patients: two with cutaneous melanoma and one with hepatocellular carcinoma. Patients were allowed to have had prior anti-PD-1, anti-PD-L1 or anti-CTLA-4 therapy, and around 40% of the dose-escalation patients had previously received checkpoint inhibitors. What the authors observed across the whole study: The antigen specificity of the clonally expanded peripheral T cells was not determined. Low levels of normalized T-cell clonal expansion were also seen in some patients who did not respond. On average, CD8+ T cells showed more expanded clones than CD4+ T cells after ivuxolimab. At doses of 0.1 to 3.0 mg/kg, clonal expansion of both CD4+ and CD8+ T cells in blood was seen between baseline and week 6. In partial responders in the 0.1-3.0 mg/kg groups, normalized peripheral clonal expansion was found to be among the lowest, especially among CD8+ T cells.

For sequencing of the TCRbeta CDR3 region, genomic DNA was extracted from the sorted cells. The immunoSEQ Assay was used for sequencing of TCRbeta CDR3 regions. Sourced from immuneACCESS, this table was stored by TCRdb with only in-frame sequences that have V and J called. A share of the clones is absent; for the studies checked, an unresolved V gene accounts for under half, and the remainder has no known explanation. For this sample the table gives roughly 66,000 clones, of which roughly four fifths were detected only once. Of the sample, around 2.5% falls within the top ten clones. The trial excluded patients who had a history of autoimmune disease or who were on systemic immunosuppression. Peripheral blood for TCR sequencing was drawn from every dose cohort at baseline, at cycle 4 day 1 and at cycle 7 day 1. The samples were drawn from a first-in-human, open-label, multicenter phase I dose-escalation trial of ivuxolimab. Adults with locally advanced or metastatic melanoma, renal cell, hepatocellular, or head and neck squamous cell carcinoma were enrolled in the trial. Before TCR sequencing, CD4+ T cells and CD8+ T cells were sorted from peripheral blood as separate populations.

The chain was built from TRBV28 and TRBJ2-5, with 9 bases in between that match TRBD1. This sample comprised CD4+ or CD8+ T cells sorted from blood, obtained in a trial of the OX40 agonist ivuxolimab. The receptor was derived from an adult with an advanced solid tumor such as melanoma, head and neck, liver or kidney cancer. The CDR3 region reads CASSEGQGGQETQYF. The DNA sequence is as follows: TGTGCCAGCAGCGAGGGACAGGGTGGGCAAGAGACCCAGTACTTC.